Reported below is one T cell receptor beta chain. At one of its ends the junction is not consistent with the germline gene, which may arise from a read error. Building the TCR beta libraries relied on iRepertoire HTBI primers, and CDR3 regions underwent Arm-PCR. Each CDR3 protein gets one entry after TCRdb re-called the multiplex PCR reads with MiXCR. The profile shows 350,000 to 450,000 distinct CDR3 sequences, 14% to 15% of them singletons. Documented time point: newly diagnosed GD, antithyroid drugs for less than 3 months. After RNA was extracted from PBMCs, the TCR library was made from it. Peripheral blood, roughly 8.1 milliliters of it, was drawn into EDTA tubes. This sample stems from a study of regulatory T cells in long-lasting Graves disease. Turning to the study itself: Graves' patients who were just diagnosed had used antithyroid drugs for under 3 months.

The data also belong to a second study, concerning T cells in Graves' hyperthyroidism and ophthalmopathy. Per that study: Most thyroid clonotypes with frequency above 0.001 were detected in blood.

The sample here was peripheral blood mononuclear cells (PBMCs), taken at new diagnosis, from a patient treated with antithyroid drugs. This clonotype was obtained from a woman aged 25 to 45 with Graves disease.

Here the CDR3 reads CASSDRFGGGYQETQCF. In DNA form, the CDR3 reads TGCGCCAGCAGTGACCGGTTTGGGGGAGGGTACCAAGAGACCCAGTGCTTC. The gene calls are TRBV10-2 and TRBJ2-5, with 7 bases that match TRBD2. Germline-derived CDR1 and CDR2 are WSHSY and SAAADI. The CDR3 covers 17 residues.